This TCR beta chain was identified during a study of blood T cell repertoires in COVID-19. TCRdb's copy holds only in-frame clones and misses some; the assay was immunoSEQ multiplex PCR. The sample holds roughly 300,000 clones, roughly 90% seen once. CDR3 size: 15 residues. Germline lookup yields CDR1 MNHEY and CDR2 SVGAGI. J was trimmed by 7 bases and V by 8 bases; bases with no gene match: 13. The clonotype comes from a man aged 18 to 30 who had recovered from COVID-19. The J gene is TRBJ1-2, the V gene TRBV6-5; 10 positions agree with TRBD1. The sequenced sample was peripheral blood. The CDR3 bases are TGTGCCAGCGCCTCTCGACAGGGGGCGGTCACTGGCTACACCTTC. It yields the protein CASASRQGAVTGYTF.